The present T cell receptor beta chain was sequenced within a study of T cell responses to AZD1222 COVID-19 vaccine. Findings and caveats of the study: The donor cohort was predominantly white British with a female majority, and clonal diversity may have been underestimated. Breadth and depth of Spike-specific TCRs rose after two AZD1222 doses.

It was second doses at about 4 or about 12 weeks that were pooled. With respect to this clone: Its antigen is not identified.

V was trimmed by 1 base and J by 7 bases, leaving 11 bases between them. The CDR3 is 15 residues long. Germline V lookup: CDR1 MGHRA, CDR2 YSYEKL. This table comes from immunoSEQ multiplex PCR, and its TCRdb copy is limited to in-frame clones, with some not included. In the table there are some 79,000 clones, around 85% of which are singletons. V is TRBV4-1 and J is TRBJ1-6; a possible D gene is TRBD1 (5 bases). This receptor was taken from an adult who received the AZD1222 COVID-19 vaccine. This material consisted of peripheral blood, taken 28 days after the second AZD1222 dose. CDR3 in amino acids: CASSQVAGRNSPLHF. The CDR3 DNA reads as TGCGCCAGCAGCCAAGTCGCAGGGAGGAATTCACCCCTCCACTTT.